This TCR beta chain was captured by sequencing in a study of blood T cell repertoires in COVID-19 (dated by TCRdb to about 2020). For context, the study as a whole: Samples covering the acute and convalescent phases of COVID-19 were provided by collaborators in the United States, Italy and Spain. The prospective study material was composed of cDNA or gDNA derived from T cells, B-cell-depleted T cells, or PBMCs. Deeply sampled blood TCRbeta repertoires from subjects exposed to, actively infected with, or recovered from COVID-19 were included in the dataset. The repertoires were released in a freely available public database meant as a resource for research on the immune response to SARS-CoV-2. The samples were drawn from two sources: the first 160 participants of the ongoing ImmuneRACE study, and 950 to 1,500 subjects contributed by 6 global collaborators. Sample metadata almost always included a de-identified subject ID, COVID-19 status, age in years and sex. HLA class I and class II types, where available, came from metadata supplied by the sample provider rather than from assay-based typing.

In Seattle, one collaborating source enrolled patients while the infection was active and tracked those patients longitudinally over the course of disease. Collaborating institutions collected whole blood in K2EDTA tubes following their own protocols. For TCRbeta analysis, collaborator samples were shipped as frozen whole blood, as isolated PBMCs, or as DNA extracted from either sample type. The CDR3 measures 16 amino acids from cysteine to phenylalanine. Just the 48-base CDR3 DNA is kept, in frame starting at base 1. V is clipped by 0 bases and J by 0 bases, and the sequence between their germline boundaries is 11 bases long. The germline V gene sets CDR1 to SGDLS and CDR2 to YYNGEE. TCRbeta CDR3 regions were amplified from genomic DNA by means of the immunoSEQ Assay, a bias-controlled multiplex PCR. The authors' analysis ran thus. Nucleated cell counts per sample were estimated from amplification of reference gene primers within the assay. To quantify the absolute abundance of each unique TCRbeta CDR3 rearrangement, sequence reads were collapsed and filtered. For each sample, productive Simpson clonality was calculated as the square root of Simpson's diversity index over productive rearrangements. The source is immuneACCESS, and TCRdb retained only in-frame sequences with V and J called. Part of the clones is not carried over; for the studies checked, unresolved V genes explain less than half of this, and the remainder is unexplained. V, J and clone size are those of that table, while D and trimming were read from the DNA. The sample table records roughly 200,000 clones; 82% of these occur just once. Roughly 7.1% of the sample is taken by the ten largest.

As to this clone: It lacks a known antigen. Base qualities are missing; no much larger clone stands one base away.

Beyond this particular receptor, the publication reports: The quantity of clinical and demographic metadata differed by source and by participant and was supplied without curation.

The rearrangement joined TRBV9 to TRBJ2-3, with no confidently assigned D gene. This TCR was sampled from a woman aged 60-75 years with COVID-19, enrolled during active disease. Sequencing was carried out using peripheral blood. The DNA reads as follows: TGTGCCAGCAGCGTAGGCGTAACCTCTAGCACAGATACGCAGTATTTT. This translates into CASSVGVTSSTDTQYF. The CDR3 plus the reference TRBV9 and TRBJ2-3 genes for the other parts give the full variable domain: DSGVTQTPKHLITATGQRVTLRCSPRSGDLSVYWYQQSLDQGLQFLIQYYNGEERAKGNILERFSAQQFPDLHSELNLSSLELGDSALYFCASSVGVTSSTDTQYFGPGTRLTVL.